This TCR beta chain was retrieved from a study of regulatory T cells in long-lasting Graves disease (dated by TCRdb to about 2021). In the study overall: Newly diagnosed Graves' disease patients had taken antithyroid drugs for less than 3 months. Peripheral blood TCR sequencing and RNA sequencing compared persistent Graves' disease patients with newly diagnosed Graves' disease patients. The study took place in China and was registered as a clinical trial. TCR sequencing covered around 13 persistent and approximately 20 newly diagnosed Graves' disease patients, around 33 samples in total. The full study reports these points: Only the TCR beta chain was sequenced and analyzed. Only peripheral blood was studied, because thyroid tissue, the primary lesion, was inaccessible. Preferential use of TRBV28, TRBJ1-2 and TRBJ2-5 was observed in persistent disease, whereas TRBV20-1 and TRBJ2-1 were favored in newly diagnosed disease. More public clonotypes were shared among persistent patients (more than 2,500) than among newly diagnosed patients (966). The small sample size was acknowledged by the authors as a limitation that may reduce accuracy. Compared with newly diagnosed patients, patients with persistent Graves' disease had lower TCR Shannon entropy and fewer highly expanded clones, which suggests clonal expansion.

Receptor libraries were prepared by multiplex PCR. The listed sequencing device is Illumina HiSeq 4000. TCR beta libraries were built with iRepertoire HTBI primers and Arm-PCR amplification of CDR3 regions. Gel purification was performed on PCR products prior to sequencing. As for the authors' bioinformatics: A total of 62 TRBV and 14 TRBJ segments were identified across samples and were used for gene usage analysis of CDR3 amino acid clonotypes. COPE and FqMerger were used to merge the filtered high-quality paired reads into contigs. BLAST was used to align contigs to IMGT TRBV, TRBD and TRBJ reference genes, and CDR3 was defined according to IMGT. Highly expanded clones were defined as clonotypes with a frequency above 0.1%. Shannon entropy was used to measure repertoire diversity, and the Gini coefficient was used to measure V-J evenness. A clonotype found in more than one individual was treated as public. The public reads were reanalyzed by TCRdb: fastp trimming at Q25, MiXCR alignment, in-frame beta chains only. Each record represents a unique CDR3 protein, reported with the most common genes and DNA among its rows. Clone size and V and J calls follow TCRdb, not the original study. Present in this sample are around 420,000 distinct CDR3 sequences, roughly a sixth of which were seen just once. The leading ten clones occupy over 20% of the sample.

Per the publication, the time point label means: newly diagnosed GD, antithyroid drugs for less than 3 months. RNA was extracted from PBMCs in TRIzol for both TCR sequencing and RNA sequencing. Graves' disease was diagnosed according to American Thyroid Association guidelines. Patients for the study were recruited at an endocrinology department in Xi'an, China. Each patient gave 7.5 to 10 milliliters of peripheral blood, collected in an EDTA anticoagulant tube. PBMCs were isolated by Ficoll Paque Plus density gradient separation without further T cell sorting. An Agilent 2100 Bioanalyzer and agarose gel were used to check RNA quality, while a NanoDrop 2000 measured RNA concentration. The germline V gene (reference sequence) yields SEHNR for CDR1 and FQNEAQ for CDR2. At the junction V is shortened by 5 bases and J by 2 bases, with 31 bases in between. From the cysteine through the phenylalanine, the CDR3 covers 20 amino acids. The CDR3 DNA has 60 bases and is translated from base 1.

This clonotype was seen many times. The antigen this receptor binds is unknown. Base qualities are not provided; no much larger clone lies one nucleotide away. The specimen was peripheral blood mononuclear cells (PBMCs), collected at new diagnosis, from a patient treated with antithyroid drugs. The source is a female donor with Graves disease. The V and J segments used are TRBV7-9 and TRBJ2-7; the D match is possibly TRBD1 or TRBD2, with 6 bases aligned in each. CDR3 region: CASSPSFTGRSAGTTYEQYF. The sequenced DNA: TGTGCCAGCAGCCCCAGTTTCACAGGGAGGTCAGCGGGCACAACCTACGAGCAGTACTTC.